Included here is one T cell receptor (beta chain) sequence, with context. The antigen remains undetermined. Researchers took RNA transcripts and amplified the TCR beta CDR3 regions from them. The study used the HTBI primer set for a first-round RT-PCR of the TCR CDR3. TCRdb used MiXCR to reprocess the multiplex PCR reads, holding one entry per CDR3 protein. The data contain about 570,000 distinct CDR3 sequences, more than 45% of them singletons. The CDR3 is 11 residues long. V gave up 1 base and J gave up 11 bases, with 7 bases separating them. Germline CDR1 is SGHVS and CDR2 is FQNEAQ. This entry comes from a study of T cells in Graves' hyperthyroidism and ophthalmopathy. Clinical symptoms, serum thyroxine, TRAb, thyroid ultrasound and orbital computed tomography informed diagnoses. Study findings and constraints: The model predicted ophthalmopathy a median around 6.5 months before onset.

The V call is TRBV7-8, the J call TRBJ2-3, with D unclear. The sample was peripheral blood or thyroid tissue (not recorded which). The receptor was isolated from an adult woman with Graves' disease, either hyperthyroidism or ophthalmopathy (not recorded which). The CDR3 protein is CASSLVAGQYF. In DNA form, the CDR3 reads TGTGCCAGCAGCTTAGTAGCCGGGCAGTATTTT.